This TCR beta chain was identified during a study of cytomegalovirus exposure and HLA in healthy donors. Study background: The 120 or so validation repertoires used a platform that matched the one used for the approximately 610 first-cohort repertoires, as a later analysis reported.

The table came from immunoSEQ multiplex PCR; TCRdb's copy has only in-frame clones and leaves some out. The sample contains about 130,000 clones, 85% to 90% of which appear only once. Findings of the study overall: Generally TCR sequences proved uncommon, though certain public TCRs appeared in numerous donors.

Comment on this clone: Its cognate antigen is unknown.

J lost 5 bases, V lost 1 base, and 7 bases had no gene match. This CDR3 contains 15 residues. CDR1 SGHNT and CDR2 YYREEE come from the germline V gene (reference sequence). The sample consisted of PBMCs. The rearrangement joins TRBV5-4 to TRBJ2-3; 7 bases line up with TRBD2. The TCR was taken from a young woman in good health and CMV-seropositive. The DNA of the CDR3 is TGTGCCAGCAGCTTGACCGGGGGGAGGAGAGATACGCAGTATTTT. Translation gives CASSLTGGRRDTQYF.